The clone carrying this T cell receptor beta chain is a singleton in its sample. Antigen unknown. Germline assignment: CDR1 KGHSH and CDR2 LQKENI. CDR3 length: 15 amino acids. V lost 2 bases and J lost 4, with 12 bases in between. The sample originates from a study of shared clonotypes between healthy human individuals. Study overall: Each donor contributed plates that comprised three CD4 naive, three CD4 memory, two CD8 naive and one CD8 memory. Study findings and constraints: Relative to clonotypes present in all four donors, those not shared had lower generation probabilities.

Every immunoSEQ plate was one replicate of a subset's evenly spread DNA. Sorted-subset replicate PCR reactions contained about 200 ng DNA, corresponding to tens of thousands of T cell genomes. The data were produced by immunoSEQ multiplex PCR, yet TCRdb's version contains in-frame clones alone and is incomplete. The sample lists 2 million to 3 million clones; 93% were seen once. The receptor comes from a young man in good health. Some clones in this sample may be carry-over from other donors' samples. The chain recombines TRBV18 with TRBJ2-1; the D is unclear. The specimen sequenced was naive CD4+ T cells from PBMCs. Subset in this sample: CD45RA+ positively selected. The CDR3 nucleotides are TGTGCCAGCTCACCAACTCCCAAAAAGTACAATGAGCAGTTCTTC. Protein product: CASSPTPKKYNEQFF.